These 13 T cell receptor beta chains came from one sample sequenced in a study of cytomegalovirus exposure and HLA in healthy donors. Produced via immunoSEQ multiplex PCR; TCRdb's table is partial and in-frame only. The sample holds roughly 330,000 clones; roughly nine tenths are singletons and the top ten take over 1%. The specimen was PBMCs. These receptors all stem from a woman under 40 in good health and CMV-seropositive.

The rearrangement uses TRBV7-3 and TRBJ2-1, with D possibly TRBD2 on 5 matching bases. The CDR3 consists of 15 residues. Per germline, CDR1 SGHTA and CDR2 FQGTGA. The V and J ends lost 2 bases and 10 bases respectively, with 18 bases between them. CDR3 in amino acids: CASSLSSQTRREQFF. The CDR3 coding sequence is TGTGCCAGCAGCTTATCTAGCCAAACAAGACGCGAGCAGTTCTTC. The complete variable domain, with remaining parts taken from reference TRBV7-3 and TRBJ2-1, reads GAGVSQTPSNKVTEKGKYVELRCDPISGHTALYWYRQSLGQGPEFLIYFQGTGAADDSGLPNDRFFAVRPEGSVSTLKIQRTERGDSAVYLCASSLSSQTRREQFFGPGTRLTVL.

The rearrangement links TRBV28 to TRBJ2-3; 7 bases line up with TRBD1. The CDR3 is 14 residues long. V gave up 4 bases and J gave up 9 bases; unmatched junction bases: 10. From germline, CDR1 is MDHEN and CDR2 SYDVKM. CDR3: CASSWGIETGTQYF. The CDR3 nucleotides read TGTGCCAGCAGTTGGGGAATAGAGACAGGGACGCAGTATTTT.

This clone has just one count. The rearrangement joins TRBV5-1 to TRBJ2-7; the D gene is possibly TRBD1 (5 bases). The V gene's germline CDR1 is SGHRS and CDR2 YFSETQ. Between the trimmed V and J ends, which lost 2 bases and 0 bases, there was a span of 9 bases. This CDR3 has 14 residues. CDR3 sequence reads: CASSLQDTSYEQYF. Here the CDR3 DNA reads TGCGCCAGCAGCTTACAGGACACCTCCTACGAGCAGTACTTC.

This sequence joins TRBV28 and TRBJ2-1; TRBD2 matches 7 bases. The CDR3 has 16 residues. In germline, CDR1 is MDHEN, CDR2 SYDVKM. J gave up 5 bases and V 1 base, and 8 bases lay outside the gene matches. The CDR3 nucleotides are TGTGCCAGCAGTTTATCGTCAACGGGAGGCGACAATGAGCAGTTCTTC. Amino acids: CASSLSSTGGDNEQFF.

The genes are TRBV5-4 and TRBJ2-1; 11 bases line up with TRBD2. The junction had 16 bases not matched to a gene; V was cut back by 4 bases and J by 7 bases. The CDR3 totals 18 residues. Germline CDR1 SGHNT, CDR2 YYREEE (reference sequence). In nucleotides, the CDR3 is TGTGCCAGCAGCCCCGGAACTAGCGGGGGAGCCGCTGAGAATGAGCAGTTCTTC. It translates to CASSPGTSGGAAENEQFF.

The gene calls are TRBV28 and TRBJ1-1, with D unresolved. Germline values: CDR1 MDHEN, CDR2 SYDVKM. The V gene lost 3 bases and the J gene lost 1 base, with 9 bases spanning the gap. The CDR3 runs to 14 residues. The CDR3 loop is CASSFTGPNTEAFF. Here the CDR3 DNA reads TGTGCCAGCAGTTTCACTGGACCGAACACTGAAGCTTTCTTT.

The chain links TRBV9 to TRBJ2-3, with 12 bases identical to TRBD2. Germline V CDR1 and CDR2: SGDLS, YYNGEE. This CDR3 has 17 residues. Trimming at V came to 1 base and at J to 3 bases, leaving 6 bases not matched to a gene. The CDR3 reads CASSVPASGGATDTQYF. The CDR3 DNA is TGTGCCAGCAGCGTACCGGCTAGCGGGGGGGCGACAGATACGCAGTATTTT.

V and J are TRBV9 and TRBJ2-3, with a weak D call TRBD1 (6 bases). In germline, CDR1 is SGDLS, CDR2 YYNGEE. The V and J ends lost 0 bases and 1 base respectively, with 9 bases between them. The CDR3 totals 15 residues. CDR3 in amino acids: CASSVAGARTDTQYF. The CDR3 DNA reads TGTGCCAGCAGCGTAGCAGGGGCCCGCACAGATACGCAGTATTTT.

This chain joins TRBV11-2 and TRBJ1-5, with 10 bases identical to TRBD1. V lost 1 base to trimming and J lost 3 bases; unmatched junction nucleotides: 3. This CDR3 contains 16 residues. Germline CDR1 reads SGHAT; CDR2 reads FQNNGV. CDR3 protein: CASSLGTGGINQPQHF. The CDR3 coding sequence is TGTGCCAGCAGCTTAGGGACAGGGGGGATCAATCAGCCCCAGCATTTT.

This rearrangement joins TRBV6-5 to TRBJ2-3, with D possibly TRBD1 on 7 matching bases. Germline V gene sequence: CDR1 MNHEY, CDR2 SVGAGI. Trimming removed 2 bases from V and 6 bases from J, with 12 bases in between. This CDR3 has 14 amino acids. The DNA for the CDR3 is TGTGCCAGCAGTTACGGATCAGGGGGGGATACGCAGTATTTT. This sequence encodes CASSYGSGGDTQYF.

The V and J genes are TRBV18 and TRBJ1-5, with a possible D match to TRBD1 (5 bases). V was trimmed by 3 bases and J by 0 bases, leaving 9 bases between them. There are 15 residues in the CDR3. Germline assignment: CDR1 KGHSH and CDR2 LQKENI. The CDR3 region is CASSPAGGSNQPQHF. CDR3 DNA: TGTGCCAGCTCACCCGCCGGGGGTAGCAATCAGCCCCAGCATTTT.

The chain joins TRBV4-1 to TRBJ2-5; 7 bases are a match to TRBD2. Germline CDR1 is MGHRA and CDR2 is YSYEKL. Losses at the gene ends were 4 bases for V and 2 bases for J; bases not matched to a gene: 1. CDR3 length equals 13 residues. CDR3 bases: TGCGCCAGCAGCCTCGGGGGGCAAGAGACCCAGTACTTC. This sequence encodes CASSLGGQETQYF.

Written as DNA, the CDR3 is TGCGCCAGCAGCCCGATAGCGGGAGCTTCCTACAATGAGCAGTTCTTC. This gives the protein CASSPIAGASYNEQFF. The chain recombines TRBV5-1 with TRBJ2-1; 9 nucleotides match TRBD2. The CDR3 consists of 16 residues. The V gene end was trimmed by 4 bases and the J gene end by 1 base; junction bases not matched to a gene: 6. Germline assignment: CDR1 SGHRS and CDR2 YFSETQ.